The clone carrying this T cell receptor (beta chain) turned up a few times. What it recognizes is unknown. Looked up from germline, CDR1 is SGDLS and CDR2 is YYNGEE. CDR3 size: 15 residues. Trimming left V 4 bases short and J 7 bases short, with 17 bases between. Sequenced patients had shown CD8+CD57+ cell expansion by flow cytometry. The patients, all of them, had severe acquired aplastic anemia. This entry comes from a study of CD8+CD57+ T cells in acquired aplastic anemia. Study information: An average of roughly 3.2 ug of DNA was obtained from sorted CD4+ and CD8+ cells. Study-level points and caveats: Comparison of patients with controls identified roughly 30 shared CD8+ CDR3 sequences.

Researchers used genomic DNA as the template to profile TCR beta VDJ and CDR3. TCRdb redid the calling of the reads with MiXCR, one entry per CDR3 protein. The sample includes approximately 470,000 distinct CDR3 sequences, around 30% of them seen just once. Material for sequencing was sorted CD4+, CD8+, or CD8+CD57+ T cells (not recorded which) from PBMCs. The receptor was isolated from a human donor with aplastic anemia. This chain links TRBV9 with TRBJ1-4; a weak D match, TRBD1 (5 bases). The CDR3 DNA reads as TGTGCCAGCAGCCCAATTGAGGGGAACGGTGAAAAACTGTTTTTT. Translated, it gives CASSPIEGNGEKLFF.